These 2 T cell receptor beta chains share one sample of origin, sequenced in a study of T cells in Graves' hyperthyroidism and ophthalmopathy. The CDR3 regions of TCR beta were amplified from RNA transcripts. HTBI primers were the set used in a first-round RT-PCR of the TCR CDR3. MiXCR, run by TCRdb on the multiplex PCR reads, gives a single entry per CDR3 protein. Here the sample spans roughly 550,000 distinct CDR3 sequences, 16% being singletons. The specimen was blood. These receptors all stem from a woman younger than 45 with Graves' ophthalmopathy.

The chain is built from TRBV4-2 and TRBJ2-7; D is possibly TRBD2 (7 bases). Trimming shortened V by 1 base and J by 3 bases, and 10 bases separated the two germline ends. CDR3 size: 14 residues. Germline assignment: CDR1 LGHNA and CDR2 YNFKEQ. DNA of the CDR3: TGTGCCAGCAGCCAAGGGCGGGGGCTCTACGAGCAGTACTTC. Its protein is CASSQGRGLYEQYF.

This clonotype has only a few counts. The chain couples TRBV14 to TRBJ1-2; no firm D call. Trimming took off 2 bases at V and 6 bases at J, with 7 bases between the two ends. CDR1 and CDR2 from the germline V gene are SGHDN and FVKESK. This CDR3 has 12 amino acids. The CDR3 DNA reads TGTGCCAGCAGCCAATCCGGGGATGGCTACACCTTC. Amino acid sequence: CASSQSGDGYTF.